The T cell receptor (beta chain) described here comes from a study of blood T cell repertoires in COVID-19 (dated by TCRdb to between 2020 and 2021). Describing the broader study: Samples from collaborators originated in the United States, Italy and Spain and spanned both the acute and convalescent phases of COVID-19. The prospective study material was composed of cDNA or gDNA derived from T cells, B-cell-depleted T cells, or PBMCs. Subjects who had been exposed to COVID-19, were actively infected with it, or had recovered from it provided the deeply sampled blood TCRbeta repertoires that made up the dataset. The repertoires were made available in a free public database intended to serve as a resource for research on the immune response to SARS-CoV-2. Samples came from the ongoing ImmuneRACE study (first 160 participants) plus 1,254 subjects from 6 global collaborators. Sample metadata almost always included a de-identified subject ID, COVID-19 status, age in years and sex. Where HLA class I and class II types were available, the types were taken from metadata supplied by the sample provider, not from assay-based typing. Beyond this particular receptor, the publication reports: How much clinical and demographic metadata was included differed by source and by participant, and the metadata was provided uncurated.

The immunoSEQ Assay, a bias-controlled multiplex PCR, was used to amplify TCRbeta CDR3 regions from genomic DNA. Per the authors' processing: Nucleated cell counts per sample were estimated from amplification of reference gene primers within the assay. To quantify the absolute abundance of each unique TCRbeta CDR3 rearrangement, sequence reads were collapsed and filtered. For each sample, productive Simpson clonality was calculated as the square root of Simpson's diversity index over productive rearrangements. Held by TCRdb, this immuneACCESS table contains in-frame sequences only and omits some clones. Under half of the omission traces to an unresolved V gene where checked; the cause of the rest is unknown. That table is the source of V, J and clone size, and D and trimming were worked out from the DNA. This sample gives around 86,000 clones in total; about 85% of them show up just once. The ten largest account for around 11% of the sample.

The collaborating institutions used their own protocols to collect whole blood in K2EDTA tubes. Collaborator samples were shipped for TCRbeta analysis as frozen whole blood, isolated PBMCs, or DNA extracted from either sample type. The CDR3, from cysteine to phenylalanine, totals 15 residues. The retained sequence is limited to the CDR3, 45 bases, with the frame set at the first base. Trimming leaves V shorter by 4 bases and J shorter by 8 bases, with the junction holding 9 bases beyond the gene matches. The germline V gene yields MNHEY for CDR1 and SVGAGI for CDR2. Note on this clone: Its recognized antigen is unknown. No much larger clone is present one base from it, and per-base qualities are unavailable.

Recombination joined TRBV6-5 with TRBJ1-4; TRBD1 lines up with 8 middle nucleotides. The sequenced material came from peripheral blood. The TCR was taken from a human donor in a cohort sampled during active COVID-19. The nucleotides are TGTGCCAGCAGTTTCAATCAGGGGGCAGGAGAAAAACTGTTTTTT. It translates as CASSFNQGAGEKLFF.